This TCR beta chain was identified during a study of a mutant IDH1 vaccine in newly diagnosed glioma. The time point is: week 11, during vaccination. The study gave 300 ug of mutant IDH1 20-mer peptide per vaccine dose, with topical imiquimod. Sequencing used immunoSEQ multiplex PCR; TCRdb keeps in-frame clones, though not all of them. The sample includes about 110,000 clones, 85% to 90% of them seen just once. Notes on this clone: The antigen is unknown.

This receptor was taken from a woman in her forties or fifties with glioma. Sequences were derived from PBMCs, sampled from a glioma patient whose treatment included an IDH1 peptide vaccine.

This CDR3 reads CSVDPQGTDTQYF. In DNA, the CDR3 is TGCAGCGTTGATCCTCAGGGCACAGATACGCAGTATTTT. The chain joins TRBV29-1 to TRBJ2-3; no clear D. Germline CDR1 is SQVTM and CDR2 is ANQGSEA. The CDR3 is 13 residues long. V lost 3 bases and J 1 base, leaving 8 bases between the germline ends.